These 21 T cell receptor beta chains were sequenced from one sample in a study of blood T cell repertoires in COVID-19. Here immunoSEQ multiplex PCR was the method, and the copy in TCRdb shows in-frame clones only, minus some. This sample has 120,000 to 150,000 clones, with 84% found just once. Sequencing input: peripheral blood. These receptors were obtained from a human donor in a cohort sampled during active COVID-19.

This clone was recorded at least ten times. V and J are TRBV24-1 and TRBJ2-2; D call uncertain. The CDR3 runs 12 residues. Trimming took off 4 bases at V and 8 bases at J, with 7 bases between the two ends. The germline CDR1 and CDR2 sequences are KGHDR and SFDVKD. This chain's CDR3 is CATSDVPGELFF. CDR3 nucleotide sequence: TGTGCCACCAGTGACGTCCCTGGGGAGCTGTTTTTT.

The chain recombines TRBV7-9 with TRBJ1-6; D gene unclear. The CDR3 consists of 16 residues. Germline V gene sequence: CDR1 SEHNR, CDR2 FQNEAQ (reference sequence). Trimming cost V 3 bases and J 6 bases, with 15 bases left between them. This CDR3 is CASSLGGRLGNSPLHF. CDR3 bases: TGTGCCAGCAGCTTGGGCGGGAGGCTTGGTAATTCACCCCTCCACTTT.

CDR3 sequence reads: CASSFGSSDTQYF. In nucleotides, the CDR3 is TGTGCCAGCAGCTTCGGGTCCTCAGATACGCAGTATTTT. The rearrangement links TRBV13 to TRBJ2-3, with D unclear. Per the germline V gene, CDR1 is PRHDT and CDR2 is FYEKMQ (reference sequence). The V gene lost 3 bases and the J gene lost 4 bases, with 8 bases spanning the gap. CDR3 size: 13 residues. The full variable domain, completed using reference TRBV13 and TRBJ2-3, is AAGVIQSPRHLIKEKRETATLKCYPIPRHDTVYWYQQGPGQDPQFLISFYEKMQSDKGSIPDRFSAQQFSDYHSELNMSSLELGDSALYFCASSFGSSDTQYFGPGTRLTVL.

The gene calls are TRBV2 and TRBJ2-1; 15 bases agree with TRBD2. The CDR3 is made up of 18 amino acids. V gave up 0 bases and J gave up 0 bases; unmatched junction bases: 0. Germline values: CDR1 SNHLY, CDR2 FYNNEI. This CDR3 reads CASSEAGLAGGSYNEQFF. The CDR3 DNA reads TGTGCCAGCAGTGAAGCGGGACTAGCGGGGGGCTCCTACAATGAGCAGTTCTTC.

The chain links TRBV7-2 to TRBJ2-5; the D is unclear. The V end was cut by 1 base, the J end by 5 bases, with 14 bases between. The CDR3 is made up of 15 amino acids. From germline, CDR1 is SGHTA and CDR2 FQGNSA. This CDR3 is CASSLDAGKWETQYF. CDR3 coding DNA: TGTGCCAGCAGCTTAGACGCAGGCAAATGGGAGACCCAGTACTTC.

This clone was observed a few times. This chain joins TRBV6-5 and TRBJ1-1, with TRBD1 as a possible D gene (5 bases). The CDR3 sequence is 14 residues long. CDR1 is MNHEY, CDR2 SVGAGI, per germline. V lost 0 bases and J 1 base, leaving 6 bases between the germline ends. The chain's CDR3 is CASSYSDTNTEAFF. The DNA for the CDR3 is TGTGCCAGCAGTTACTCGGACACGAACACTGAAGCTTTCTTT.

The rearrangement joins TRBV19 to TRBJ1-4; maybe TRBD1 (5 bases). Germline V gives CDR1 LNHDA, CDR2 SQIVND (reference sequence). With 5 bases removed from V and 7 bases from J, the gap between germline ends came to 20 bases. This CDR3 region has 16 residues. CDR3 DNA: TGTGCCAGTAGTCGACAGAGCCCGGGTCTAGGTGAAAAACTGTTTTTT. Its protein product is CASSRQSPGLGEKLFF.

V and J are TRBV15 and TRBJ1-6; 7 positions match TRBD1. Germline V gene lookup returns CDR1 LNHNV and CDR2 YYDKDF (reference sequence). V dropped 0 bases and J dropped 5; count of bases not matched to a gene: 1. There are 15 residues in the CDR3. CDR3 amino acids: CATSRDQGDNSPLHF. The CDR3 DNA reads as TGTGCCACCAGCAGAGATCAGGGGGATAATTCACCCCTCCACTTT.

This clone has just a few counts. The CDR3 DNA reads as TGTGCCAGCAGCCGGACAGGGATCGGCTATGGCTACACCTTC. This encodes CASSRTGIGYGYTF. The rearrangement uses TRBV6-5 and TRBJ1-2; 8 positions agree with TRBD1. CDR1 MNHEY and CDR2 SVGAGI come from the germline V gene. The V and J ends lost 6 bases and 4 bases, in that order; junction bases with no gene match: 7. This CDR3 is 14 amino acids long.

This clone was observed a few times. The rearrangement links TRBV2 to TRBJ1-6; D unclear. This CDR3 is 14 amino acids long. Deletions cut 6 bases from V and 8 bases from J, with 14 bases between. Germline V gives CDR1 SNHLY, CDR2 FYNNEI. CDR3 loop: CASRRWETDSPLHF. The CDR3, as DNA: TGTGCCAGCAGAAGATGGGAGACCGATTCACCCCTCCACTTT. Based on the CDR3 plus reference TRBV2 and TRBJ1-6, the full variable domain is EPEVTQTPSHQVTQMGQEVILRCVPISNHLYFYWYRQILGQKVEFLVSFYNNEISEKSEIFDDQFSVERPDGSNFTLKIRSTKLEDSAMYFCASRRWETDSPLHFGNGTRLTVT.

The J gene is TRBJ1-5, the V gene TRBV6-2 or TRBV6-3, with a possible D match to TRBD1 (5 bases). V lost 0 bases to trimming and J lost 0 bases, with 18 bases between them. The CDR3 sequence is 19 residues long. Germline V lookup: CDR1 MNHEY, CDR2 SVGEGT. CDR3 in DNA: TGTGCCAGCAGTTACTCGACGGCAGCCAGGGCATATAGCAATCAGCCCCAGCATTTT. It specifies CASSYSTAARAYSNQPQHF.

The V and J genes are TRBV28 and TRBJ2-3; 9 bases are shared with TRBD2. With V trimmed by 4 bases and J by 0 bases, 2 bases remained unmatched. Germline CDR1 MDHEN, CDR2 SYDVKM. The CDR3 consists of 15 residues. The CDR3 DNA sequence: TGTGCCAGCAGTTCAGCGGGGGGCAGCACAGATACGCAGTATTTT. Its protein is CASSSAGGSTDTQYF.

The rearrangement links TRBV6-5 to TRBJ1-1; 9 nucleotides agree with TRBD1. The CDR3 has 13 amino acids. The trim removed 5 bases at V and 7 bases at J, leaving 5 bases unmatched. CDR1 and CDR2 from the germline V gene are MNHEY and SVGAGI. The CDR3 here is CASSQGQGNEAFF. CDR3 sequence (DNA): TGTGCCAGCAGTCAGGGACAGGGAAATGAAGCTTTCTTT.

The chain combines TRBV6-5 with TRBJ1-2, with D possibly being TRBD1 (6 bases). The V gene's germline CDR1 is MNHEY and CDR2 SVGAGI. V was trimmed by 8 bases and J by 8 bases, leaving 21 bases between them. CDR3 length: 14 amino acids. The CDR3 spells CASGTIQTGDGYTF. The CDR3 DNA reads TGTGCCAGCGGGACAATACAGACAGGCGACGGCTACACCTTC.

This rearrangement joins TRBV5-8 to TRBJ2-7; TRBD1 agrees at 8 bases. The CDR3 covers 13 residues. Trimming at V came to 3 bases and at J to 3 bases, leaving 2 bases not matched to a gene. The germline gives CDR1 SGHTS, CDR2 YDEGEE. CDR3 DNA: TGTGCCAGCAGCTGGACAGGGTACTACGAGCAGTACTTC. Its protein product is CASSWTGYYEQYF.

This chain's CDR3 is CASSPIRGQGSREQYF. Here the CDR3 DNA reads TGTGCCAGCAGCCCGATTAGGGGACAGGGGTCACGCGAGCAGTACTTC. The rearrangement links TRBV7-6 to TRBJ2-7, with 10 positions matching TRBD1. The V and J ends lost 5 bases and 6 bases, in that order; junction bases with no gene match: 13. The CDR3 consists of 16 residues. Germline CDR1 and CDR2: SGHVS and FNYEAQ.

V usage is TRBV5-1 and J usage is TRBJ2-7; weak D call: TRBD1 (5 bases). This CDR3 is built from 13 residues. Trimming removed 1 base at V and 3 bases at J, with 8 bases between. Germline V CDR1 and CDR2: SGHRS, YFSETQ. This CDR3 is CASSLLGDYEQYF. CDR3 nucleotides: TGCGCCAGCAGCTTGTTAGGGGACTACGAGCAGTACTTC.

The J gene is TRBJ2-2, the V gene TRBV6-4; tentatively, D is TRBD1 (5 bases). Trimming left V 3 bases short and J 7 bases short, with 15 bases between. CDR3 length: 15 amino acids. Per germline, CDR1 MRHNA and CDR2 SNTAGT. DNA for the CDR3: TGTGCCAGCAGTGATGAGGCAGGGTCTTACGGGGAGCTGTTTTTT. Encoded protein: CASSDEAGSYGELFF.

The sample holds a few counts of this clone. The rearrangement links TRBV7-3 to TRBJ2-2, with 11 nucleotides matching TRBD2. Trimming took 4 bases from V and 4 from J; bases not matched to a gene: 11. The CDR3 is 18 amino acids. The germline V gene has CDR1 SGHTA and CDR2 FQGTGA. CDR3 in amino acids: CASSSPIPGTSGTGELFF. For the CDR3, the DNA is TGTGCCAGCAGCTCCCCAATACCCGGGACTAGCGGCACCGGGGAGCTGTTTTTT. Variable domain in full (rest from reference TRBV7-3 and TRBJ2-2): GAGVSQTPSNKVTEKGKYVELRCDPISGHTALYWYRQSLGQGPEFLIYFQGTGAADDSGLPNDRFFAVRPEGSVSTLKIQRTERGDSAVYLCASSSPIPGTSGTGELFFGEGSRLTVL.

J is TRBJ1-2 and V is TRBV19, with TRBD1 matching over 7 bases. The trim removed 3 bases at V and 8 bases at J, leaving 6 bases unmatched. The CDR3 sequence is 13 residues long. Per germline, CDR1 LNHDA and CDR2 SQIVND (reference sequence). DNA for the CDR3: TGTGCCAGTAGTATCCAGATAGGGGGCGGCTACACCTTC. This translates into CASSIQIGGGYTF.

This clone was picked up one time. V usage is TRBV4-3 and J usage is TRBJ1-6, with TRBD1 as a possible D gene (5 bases). This CDR3 is built from 14 residues. V was clipped by 1 base and J by 8 bases, with 9 bases between them. Germline V gene lookup returns CDR1 LGHNA and CDR2 YSLEER. This CDR3 reads CASSQGDRHSPLHF. The CDR3 nucleotides are TGCGCCAGCAGCCAAGGTGACAGACATTCACCCCTCCACTTT.